The clone carrying this TCR beta chain was recorded a few times. Each CDR3 protein gets one entry after TCRdb re-called the 5' RACE reads with MiXCR. This sample has 150,000 to 250,000 distinct CDR3 sequences, with about 13% found just once. This sample was included in a study of CD8 T cells in ankylosing spondylitis. This sequence was found in a male donor with ankylosing spondylitis or in good health (not recorded which). The specimen sequenced was blood, either unsorted or a sorted T cell fraction (not recorded which).

The CDR3 is CASSYLGTGEEQYF. Written as DNA, the CDR3 is TGTGCCAGCAGTTACCTCGGGACAGGGGAAGAGCAGTACTTC. J is TRBJ2-7 and V is TRBV6-5; 10 bases agree with TRBD1. Germline trimming cut 2 bases from V and 7 bases from J; bases unmatched to any gene: 5. The germline CDR1 and CDR2 sequences are MNHEY and SVGAGI. The CDR3 loop spans 14 amino acids.